These 8 T cell receptor beta chains were sequenced from one sample in a study of shared clonotypes between healthy human individuals. Using immunoSEQ multiplex PCR, the repertoire was profiled, and TCRdb retains in-frame clones only, with some absent. The sample holds 2 million or so clones, roughly 96% seen once. Material: naive CD4+ T cells sorted from blood. Subset indicated: CD45RA+ positively selected. The receptors were sampled from a man aged 18 to 29 in good health.

A remark on this clone: Other nucleotide sequences in the sample specify the same CDR3. The CDR3 DNA sequence: TGTGCCAGCAGCGTAGGACAGGGGGCCGGCGAGCAGTACTTC. This sequence encodes CASSVGQGAGEQYF. This rearrangement joins TRBV9 to TRBJ2-7; 10 nucleotides match TRBD1. The CDR3 has 14 amino acids. Germline CDR1 and CDR2: SGDLS and YYNGEE. J was trimmed by 6 bases and V by 0 bases; bases with no gene match: 3.

The chain employs TRBV30 and TRBJ1-2, with 9 bases that match TRBD1. The CDR3 is made up of 14 amino acids. V gave up 1 base and J gave up 4 bases; unmatched junction bases: 4. Looked up from germline, CDR1 is GTSNPN and CDR2 is SVGIG (reference sequence). The DNA for the CDR3 is TGTGCCTGGAGTGCCTCGGACAGGGGCTATGGCTACACCTTC. This translates into CAWSASDRGYGYTF.

In regard to this clone: A read error is possible here, since a much larger clone lies one base away. The chain couples TRBV5-1 to TRBJ1-5, with D hard to call. Germline lookup yields CDR1 SGHRS and CDR2 YFSETQ. The CDR3 is made up of 13 amino acids. Trimming took off 0 bases at V and 6 bases at J, with 7 bases between the two ends. DNA of the CDR3: TGCGCCAGCAGCTTGGGGGCAAGTCAGCCCCAGCATTTT. Its protein product is CASSLGASQPQHF.

Notes on this clone: At one boundary the junction diverges from the germline segment, which might be a read error. The chain recombines TRBV5-8 with TRBJ1-4, with a weak D call TRBD1 (5 bases). The length of the CDR3 is 15 residues. CDR1 is SGHTS and CDR2 is YDEGEE in the germline V gene. The DNA of the CDR3 is TGTGCCAGCATCTTGTCAGACAGAATGCATGAAAAACTGTTTTTT. It specifies CASILSDRMHEKLFF. Full variable domain (rest looked up from reference TRBV5-8 and TRBJ1-4): EAGVTQSPTHLIKTRGQQATLRCSPISGHTSVYWYQQALGLGLQFLLWYDEGEERNRGNFPPRFSGRQFPNYSSELNVNALELEDSALYLCASILSDRMHEKLFFGSGTQLSVL.

This chain uses TRBV2 with TRBJ1-5, with 9 bases aligning to TRBD1. J was trimmed by 5 bases and V by 3 bases; bases with no gene match: 5. Germline values: CDR1 SNHLY, CDR2 FYNNEI. This CDR3 region has 15 residues. The CDR3 spells CASSEGGQGYQPQHF. In nucleotides, the CDR3 is TGTGCCAGCAGTGAGGGAGGACAGGGGTATCAGCCCCAGCATTTT.

This clone appeared a single time. The V and J genes are TRBV11-2 and TRBJ2-7, with unresolved D. Germline lookup yields CDR1 SGHAT and CDR2 FQNNGV. This CDR3 is 14 amino acids long. Trimming took 1 base from V and 2 from J, leaving 9 bases between them. The CDR3 region has the DNA TGTGCCAGCAGCTTAGCTCACCGACCCTACGAGCAGTACTTC. It translates to CASSLAHRPYEQYF.

The chain joins TRBV6-1 to TRBJ1-3, with a tentative D call TRBD1 (5 bases). Germline CDR1 reads MNHNS; CDR2 reads SASEGT. The CDR3 contains 15 residues. Trimming cost V 6 bases and J 4 bases, with 16 bases left between them. Here the CDR3 DNA reads TGTGCCAGCAGCGCGGCTCAGGGTAACGGAAACACCATATATTTT. Residues: CASSAAQGNGNTIYF.

For this clone: Other DNA sequences of this sample code for an identical CDR3. The chain has TRBV30 and TRBJ1-2, with D tentatively TRBD1 (5 bases). V lost 4 bases and J lost 4, with 10 bases in between. This CDR3 region has 12 residues. Germline loops: CDR1 GTSNPN, CDR2 SVGIG (reference sequence). CDR3 in DNA: TGTGCCTGGACGGGGACTGTCTATGGCTACACCTTC. It specifies CAWTGTVYGYTF.